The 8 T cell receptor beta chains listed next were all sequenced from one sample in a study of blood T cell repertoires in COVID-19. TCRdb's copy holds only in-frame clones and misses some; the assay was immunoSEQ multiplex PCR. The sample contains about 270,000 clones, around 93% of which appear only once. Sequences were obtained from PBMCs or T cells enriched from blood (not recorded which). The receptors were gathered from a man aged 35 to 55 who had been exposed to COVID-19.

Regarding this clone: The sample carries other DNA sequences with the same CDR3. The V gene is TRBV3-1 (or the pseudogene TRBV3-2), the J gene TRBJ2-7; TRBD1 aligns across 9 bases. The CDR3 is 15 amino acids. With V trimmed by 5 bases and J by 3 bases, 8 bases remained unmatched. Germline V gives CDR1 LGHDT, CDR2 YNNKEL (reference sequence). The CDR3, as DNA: TGTGCCAGCAGCGAGTCTTGGGGACAGGGCTACGAGCAGTACTTC. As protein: CASSESWGQGYEQYF.

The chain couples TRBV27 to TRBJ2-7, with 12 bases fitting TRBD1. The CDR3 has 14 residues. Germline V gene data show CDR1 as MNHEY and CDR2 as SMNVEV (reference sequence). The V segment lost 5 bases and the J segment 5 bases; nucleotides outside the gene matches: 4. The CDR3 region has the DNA TGTGCCAGCAGTCCTGGGACAGGGGGCGACGAGCAGTACTTC. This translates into CASSPGTGGDEQYF.

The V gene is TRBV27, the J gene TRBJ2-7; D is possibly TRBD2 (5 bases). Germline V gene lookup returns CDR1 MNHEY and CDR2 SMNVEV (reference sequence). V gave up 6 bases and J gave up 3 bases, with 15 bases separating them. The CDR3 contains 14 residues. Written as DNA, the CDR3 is TGTGCCAGCAGGCTGCGTCTAGCCCACTACGAGCAGTACTTC. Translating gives CASRLRLAHYEQYF.

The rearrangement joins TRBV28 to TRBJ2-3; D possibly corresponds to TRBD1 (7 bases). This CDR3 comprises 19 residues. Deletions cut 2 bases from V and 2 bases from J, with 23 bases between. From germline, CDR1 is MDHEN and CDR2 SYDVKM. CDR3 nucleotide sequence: TGTGCCAGCAGTTTAGACCGGTGGGGGGACAGCCTAATCACAGATACGCAGTATTTT. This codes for CASSLDRWGDSLITDTQYF.

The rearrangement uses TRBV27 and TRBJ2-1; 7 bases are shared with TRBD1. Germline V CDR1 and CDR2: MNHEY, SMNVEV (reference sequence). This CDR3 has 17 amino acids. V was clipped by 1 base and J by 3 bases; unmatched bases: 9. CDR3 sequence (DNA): TGTGCCAGCAGTTTATTCGTCGGGACAGCTAACTACAATGAGCAGTTCTTC. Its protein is CASSLFVGTANYNEQFF.

This CDR3 is CASSEPGNYGYTF. CDR3 bases: TGTGCCAGCAGTGAACCAGGGAACTATGGCTACACCTTC. The chain has TRBV6-1 and TRBJ1-2; TRBD1 is a possible D gene (5 bases). Trimming left V 2 bases short and J 2 bases short, with 6 bases between. The germline CDR1 and CDR2 sequences are MNHNS and SASEGT. The CDR3 is 13 residues long.

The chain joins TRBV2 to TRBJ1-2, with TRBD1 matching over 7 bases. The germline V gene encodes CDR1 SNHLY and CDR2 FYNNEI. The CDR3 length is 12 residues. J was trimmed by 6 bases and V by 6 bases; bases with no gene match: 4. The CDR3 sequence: CASRDRRDGYTF. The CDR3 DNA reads TGTGCCAGCAGGGACAGGAGAGATGGCTACACCTTC. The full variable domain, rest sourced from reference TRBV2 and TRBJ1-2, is EPEVTQTPSHQVTQMGQEVILRCVPISNHLYFYWYRQILGQKVEFLVSFYNNEISEKSEIFDDQFSVERPDGSNFTLKIRSTKLEDSAMYFCASRDRRDGYTFGSGTRLTVV.

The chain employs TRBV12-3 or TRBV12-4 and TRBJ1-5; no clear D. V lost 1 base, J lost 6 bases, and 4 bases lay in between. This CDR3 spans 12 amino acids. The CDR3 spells CASSLGSQPQHF. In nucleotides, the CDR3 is TGTGCCAGCAGTTTAGGCAGTCAGCCCCAGCATTTT.